This T cell receptor (beta chain) stems from a study of identical twins. Notes on this clonotype: Its antigen is currently unknown.

The study, taken as a whole, reports: Fewer insertions were carried by abundant cord blood beta clonotypes, but none was seen in memory repertoires.

Germline CDR1 and CDR2: ENHRY and SYGVKD. V was shortened by 0 bases and J by 2 bases, with 13 bases between the two germline ends. There are 16 residues in the CDR3. TCRdb reprocessed the 5' RACE reads with MiXCR, giving one entry per CDR3 protein. Of more than 600,000 distinct CDR3 sequences listed, 15% to 20% were seen once; the top ten hold around 13%. This sample also appeared in a second study, on T cells expressing NK-cell markers.

The genes are TRBV10-3 and TRBJ2-5; maybe TRBD2 (5 bases). The sequenced sample was PBMCs. This receptor was identified in a woman between 18 and 30 years old in good health. As DNA, the CDR3 is TGTGCCATCAGTGAGTCTACTAGTGCGGCTCAAGAGACCCAGTACTTC. It specifies CAISESTSAAQETQYF.